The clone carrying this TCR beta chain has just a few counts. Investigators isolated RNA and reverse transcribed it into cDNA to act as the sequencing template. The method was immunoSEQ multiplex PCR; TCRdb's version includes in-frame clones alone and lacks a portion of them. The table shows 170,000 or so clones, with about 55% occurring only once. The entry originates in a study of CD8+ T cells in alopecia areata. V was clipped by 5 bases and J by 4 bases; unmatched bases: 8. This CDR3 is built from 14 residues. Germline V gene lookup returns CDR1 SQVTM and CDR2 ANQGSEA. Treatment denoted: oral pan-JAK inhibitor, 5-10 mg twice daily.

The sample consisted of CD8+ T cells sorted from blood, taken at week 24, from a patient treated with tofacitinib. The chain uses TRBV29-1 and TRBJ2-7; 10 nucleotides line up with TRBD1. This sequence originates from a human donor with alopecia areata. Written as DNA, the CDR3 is TGCAGCGTTTCCGGGACAGGGGATAGATACGAGCAGTACTTC. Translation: CSVSGTGDRYEQYF.